This T cell receptor beta chain was sequenced for a study of T cells in women clearing cervical HPV infection. This CDR3 contains 14 residues. CDR1 and CDR2 from the germline V gene are MNHNS and SASEGT. Clones were sequenced by immunoSEQ multiplex PCR, and TCRdb holds only the in-frame ones, with some missing. The sample features about 30,000 clones, with 2.8% in its top ten. For this clone: The CDR3 end falls 3 residues outside the read, so it is completed with the germline J gene.

Sequencing used blood buffy coat. This rearrangement joins TRBV6-1 to TRBJ2-4, with a weak D call TRBD2 (5 bases). The clonotype was recovered from a woman aged 18 to 75 with a cervical HPV16 infection that either progressed to CIN3+ or cleared (not recorded which). CDR3 bases read: TGTGCCAGCAGTGAAGAACTAGGACTCTATGGT. This translates into CASSEELGLYG. The whole CDR3 protein reads CASSEELGLYGQYF.